This T cell receptor beta chain is drawn from a study of T cells in Graves' hyperthyroidism and ophthalmopathy. Study results and limitations: In validation, the model predicted ophthalmopathy. These predictions came a median roughly 6.5 months before onset.

Using RNA transcripts as the source, TCR beta CDR3 regions were amplified. The TCR CDR3 was amplified in a first-round RT-PCR using the HTBI primer set. One entry per CDR3 protein, called by TCRdb with MiXCR from the multiplex PCR reads. The table shows 640,000 or so distinct CDR3 sequences, with 14% occurring only once. The length of the CDR3 is 16 residues. CDR1 LNHDA and CDR2 SQIVND come from the germline V gene (reference sequence). This clonotype was seen more than once but under ten times. The antigen is unknown. The junction departs from the called germline gene at one end, perhaps through a read error. Patients having uncontrolled infection, another autoimmune disease, pregnancy or lactation were not included. Source material for PBMCs was less than 12 ml fresh peripheral blood.

The chain links TRBV19 to TRBJ2-1, with D possibly being TRBD1 (6 bases). The sequence was obtained from a woman aged 18-29 years with Graves' ophthalmopathy. The sequenced sample was blood. CDR3 sequence (DNA): TGTGCCAGTAGTACTTACAGGGATGCCTCCTCCAATGAGCAGTTCTTC. Its translation: CASSTYRDASSNEQFF. Supplemented by reference TRBV19 and TRBJ2-1, the full variable domain reads DGGITQSPKYLFRKEGQNVTLSCEQNLNHDAMYWYRQDPGQGLRLIYYSQIVNDFQKGDIAEGYSVSREKKESFPLTVTSAQKNPTAFYLCASSTYRDASSNEQFFGPGTRLTVL.